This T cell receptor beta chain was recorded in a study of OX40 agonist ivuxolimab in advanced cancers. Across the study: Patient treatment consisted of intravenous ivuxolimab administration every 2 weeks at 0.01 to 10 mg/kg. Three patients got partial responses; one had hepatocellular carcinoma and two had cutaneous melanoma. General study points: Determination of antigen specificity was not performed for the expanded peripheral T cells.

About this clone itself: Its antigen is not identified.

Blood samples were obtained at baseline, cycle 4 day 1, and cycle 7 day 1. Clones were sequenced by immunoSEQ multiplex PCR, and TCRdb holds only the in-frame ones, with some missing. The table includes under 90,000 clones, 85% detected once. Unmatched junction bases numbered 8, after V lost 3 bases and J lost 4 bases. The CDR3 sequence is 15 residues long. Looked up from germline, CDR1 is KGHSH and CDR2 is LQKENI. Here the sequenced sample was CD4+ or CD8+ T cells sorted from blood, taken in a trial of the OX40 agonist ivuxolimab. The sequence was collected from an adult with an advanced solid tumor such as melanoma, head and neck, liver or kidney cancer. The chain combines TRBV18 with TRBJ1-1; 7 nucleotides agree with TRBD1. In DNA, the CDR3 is TGTGCCAGCTCACCCCCCACAGGGGCGAGCACTGAAGCTTTCTTT. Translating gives CASSPPTGASTEAFF. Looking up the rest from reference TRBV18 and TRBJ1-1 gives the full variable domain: NAGVMQNPRHLVRRRGQEARLRCSPMKGHSHVYWYRQLPEEGLKFMVYLQKENIIDESGMPKERFSAEFPKEGPSILRIQQVVRGDSAAYFCASSPPTGASTEAFFGQGTRLTVV.